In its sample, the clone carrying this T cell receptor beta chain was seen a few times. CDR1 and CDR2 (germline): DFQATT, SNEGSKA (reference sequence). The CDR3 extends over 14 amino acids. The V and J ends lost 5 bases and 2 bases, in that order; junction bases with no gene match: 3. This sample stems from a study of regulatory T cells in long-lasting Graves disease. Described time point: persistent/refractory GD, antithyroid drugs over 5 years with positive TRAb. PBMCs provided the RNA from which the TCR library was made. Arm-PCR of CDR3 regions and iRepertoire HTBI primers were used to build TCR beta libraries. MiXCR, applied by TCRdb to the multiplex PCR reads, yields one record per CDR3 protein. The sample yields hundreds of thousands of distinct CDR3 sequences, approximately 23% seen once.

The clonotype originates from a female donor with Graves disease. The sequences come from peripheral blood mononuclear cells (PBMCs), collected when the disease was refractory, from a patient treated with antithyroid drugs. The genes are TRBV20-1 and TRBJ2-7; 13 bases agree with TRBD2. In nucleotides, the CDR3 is TGCAGTGCTGAGGGACTAGCGGGAACCTACGAGCAGTACTTC. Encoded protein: CSAEGLAGTYEQYF.